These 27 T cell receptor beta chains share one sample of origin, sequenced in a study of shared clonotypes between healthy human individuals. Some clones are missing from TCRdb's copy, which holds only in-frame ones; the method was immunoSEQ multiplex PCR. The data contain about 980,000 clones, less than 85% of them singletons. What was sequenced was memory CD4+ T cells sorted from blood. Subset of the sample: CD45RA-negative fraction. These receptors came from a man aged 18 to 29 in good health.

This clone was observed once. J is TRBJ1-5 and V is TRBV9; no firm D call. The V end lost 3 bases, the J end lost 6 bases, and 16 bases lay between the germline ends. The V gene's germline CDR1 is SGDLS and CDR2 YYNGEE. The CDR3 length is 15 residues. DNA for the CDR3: TGTGCCAGCAGCGCGGACGGCGGCGGTGCTCAGCCCCAGCATTTT. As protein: CASSADGGGAQPQHF.

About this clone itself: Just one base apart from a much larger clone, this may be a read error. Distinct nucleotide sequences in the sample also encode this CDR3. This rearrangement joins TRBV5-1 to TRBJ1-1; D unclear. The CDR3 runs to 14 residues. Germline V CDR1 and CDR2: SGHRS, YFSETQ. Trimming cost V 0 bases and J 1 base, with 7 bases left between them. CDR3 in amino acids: CASSLGPTNTEAFF. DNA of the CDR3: TGCGCCAGCAGCTTGGGACCGACGAACACTGAAGCTTTCTTT.

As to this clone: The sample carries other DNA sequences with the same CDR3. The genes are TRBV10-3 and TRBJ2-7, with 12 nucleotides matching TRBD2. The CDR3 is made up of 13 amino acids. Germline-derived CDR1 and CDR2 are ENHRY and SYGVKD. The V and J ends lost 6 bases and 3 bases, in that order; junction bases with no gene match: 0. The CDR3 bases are TGTGCCATCAGACTAGCGGGAGGCTACGAGCAGTACTTC. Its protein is CAIRLAGGYEQYF.

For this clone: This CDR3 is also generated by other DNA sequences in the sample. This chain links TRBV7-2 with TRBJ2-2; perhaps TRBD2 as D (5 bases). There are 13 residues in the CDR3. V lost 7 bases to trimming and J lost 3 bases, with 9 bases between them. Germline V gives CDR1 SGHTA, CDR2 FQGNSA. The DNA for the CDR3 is TGTGCCAGCATCCGGGGTGACACCGGGGAGCTGTTTTTT. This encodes CASIRGDTGELFF.

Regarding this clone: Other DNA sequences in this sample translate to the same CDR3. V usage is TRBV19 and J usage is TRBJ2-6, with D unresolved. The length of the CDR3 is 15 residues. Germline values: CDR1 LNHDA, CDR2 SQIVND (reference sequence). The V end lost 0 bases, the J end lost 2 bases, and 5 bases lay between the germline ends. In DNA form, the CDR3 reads TGTGCCAGTAGTATAGAGGGTGCTGGGGCCAACGTCCTGACTTTC. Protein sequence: CASSIEGAGANVLTF.

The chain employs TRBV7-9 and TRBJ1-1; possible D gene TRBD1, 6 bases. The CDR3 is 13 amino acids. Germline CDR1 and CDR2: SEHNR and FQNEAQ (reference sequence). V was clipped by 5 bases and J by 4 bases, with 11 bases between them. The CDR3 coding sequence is TGTGCCAGCAGCGCGACAGGCCGCACTGAAGCTTTCTTT. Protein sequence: CASSATGRTEAFF.

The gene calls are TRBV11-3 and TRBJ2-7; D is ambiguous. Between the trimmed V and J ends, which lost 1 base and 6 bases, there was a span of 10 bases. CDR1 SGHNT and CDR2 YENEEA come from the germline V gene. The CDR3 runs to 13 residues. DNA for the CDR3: TGTGCCAGCAGCTTAGGGTTTGACGCCGAGCAGTACTTC. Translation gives CASSLGFDAEQYF.

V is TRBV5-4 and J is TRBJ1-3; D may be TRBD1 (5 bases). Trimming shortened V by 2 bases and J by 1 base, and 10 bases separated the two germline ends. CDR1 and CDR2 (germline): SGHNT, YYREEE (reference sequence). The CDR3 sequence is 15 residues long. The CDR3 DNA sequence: TGTGCCAGCAGCTTCAGCTCAGGGTCTGGAAACACCATATATTTT. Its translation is CASSFSSGSGNTIYF.

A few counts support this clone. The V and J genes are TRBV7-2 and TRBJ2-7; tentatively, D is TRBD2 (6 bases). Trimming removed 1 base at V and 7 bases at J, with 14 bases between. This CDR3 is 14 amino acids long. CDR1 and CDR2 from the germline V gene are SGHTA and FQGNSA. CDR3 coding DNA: TGTGCCAGCAGCTTAGACGGGAGTCTCAGGGAGCAGTACTTC. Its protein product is CASSLDGSLREQYF. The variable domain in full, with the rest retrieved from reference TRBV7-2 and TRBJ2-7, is GAGVSQSPSNKVTEKGKDVELRCDPISGHTALYWYRQSLGQGLEFLIYFQGNSAPDKSGLPSDRFSAERTGGSVSTLTIQRTQQEDSAVYLCASSLDGSLREQYFGPGTRLTVT.

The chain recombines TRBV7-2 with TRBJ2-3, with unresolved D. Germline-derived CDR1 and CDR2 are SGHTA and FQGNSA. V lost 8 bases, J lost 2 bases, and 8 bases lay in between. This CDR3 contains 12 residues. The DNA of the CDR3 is TGTGCCAGCCGCTACTACACAGATACGCAGTATTTT. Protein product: CASRYYTDTQYF.

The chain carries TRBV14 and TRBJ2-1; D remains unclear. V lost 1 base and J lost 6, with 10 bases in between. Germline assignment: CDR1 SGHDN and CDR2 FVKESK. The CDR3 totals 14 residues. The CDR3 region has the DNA TGTGCCAGCAGCCAAGGGCGAGGTATCAATGAGCAGTTCTTC. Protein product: CASSQGRGINEQFF.

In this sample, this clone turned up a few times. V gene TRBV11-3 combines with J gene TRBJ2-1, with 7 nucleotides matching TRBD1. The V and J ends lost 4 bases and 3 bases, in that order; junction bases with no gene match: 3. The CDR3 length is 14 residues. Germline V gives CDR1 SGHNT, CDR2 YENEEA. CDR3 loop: CASSSGQHYNEQFF. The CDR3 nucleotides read TGTGCCAGCAGCTCGGGACAGCACTACAATGAGCAGTTCTTC. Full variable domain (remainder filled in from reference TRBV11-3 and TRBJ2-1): EAGVVQSPRYKIIEKKQPVAFWCNPISGHNTLYWYLQNLGQGPELLIRYENEEAVDDSQLPKDRFSAERLKGVDSTLKIQPAELGDSAVYLCASSSGQHYNEQFFGPGTRLTVL.

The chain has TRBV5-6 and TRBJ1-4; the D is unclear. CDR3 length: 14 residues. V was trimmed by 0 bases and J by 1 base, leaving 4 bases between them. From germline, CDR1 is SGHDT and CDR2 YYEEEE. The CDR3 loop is CASSLGQTNEKLFF. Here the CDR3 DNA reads TGTGCCAGCAGCTTGGGACAAACTAATGAAAAACTGTTTTTT.

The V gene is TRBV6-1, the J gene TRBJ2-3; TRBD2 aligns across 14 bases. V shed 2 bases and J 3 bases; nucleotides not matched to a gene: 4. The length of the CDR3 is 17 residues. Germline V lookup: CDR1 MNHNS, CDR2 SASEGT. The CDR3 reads CASSERLAGGPTDTQYF. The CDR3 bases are TGTGCCAGCAGTGAAAGACTAGCGGGGGGGCCTACAGATACGCAGTATTTT.

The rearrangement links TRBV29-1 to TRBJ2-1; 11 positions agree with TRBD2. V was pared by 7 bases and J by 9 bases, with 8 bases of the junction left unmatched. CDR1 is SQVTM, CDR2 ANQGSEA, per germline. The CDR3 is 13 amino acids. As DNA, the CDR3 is TGCAGCGGATCCTCACTAGCGGGAGTTGAGCAGTTCTTC. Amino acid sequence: CSGSSLAGVEQFF.

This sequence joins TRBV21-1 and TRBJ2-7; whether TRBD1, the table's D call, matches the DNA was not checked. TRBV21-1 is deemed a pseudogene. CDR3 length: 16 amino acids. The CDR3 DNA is TGTGCCAGCAGCAAAAAGGGGACAGGGGCGTTGTACGAGCAGTACTTC. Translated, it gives CASSKKGTGALYEQYF.

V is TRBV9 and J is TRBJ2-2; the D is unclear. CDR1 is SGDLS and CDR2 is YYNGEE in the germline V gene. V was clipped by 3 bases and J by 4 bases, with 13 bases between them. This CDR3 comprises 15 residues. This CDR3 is CASSDPIRPTGELFF. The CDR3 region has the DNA TGTGCCAGCAGCGATCCAATCCGCCCCACCGGGGAGCTGTTTTTT.

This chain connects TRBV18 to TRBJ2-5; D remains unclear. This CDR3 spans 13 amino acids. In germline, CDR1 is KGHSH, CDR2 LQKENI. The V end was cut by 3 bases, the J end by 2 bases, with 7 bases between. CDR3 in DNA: TGTGCCAGCTCACCGCCGGTTCAAGAGACCCAGTACTTC. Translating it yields CASSPPVQETQYF.

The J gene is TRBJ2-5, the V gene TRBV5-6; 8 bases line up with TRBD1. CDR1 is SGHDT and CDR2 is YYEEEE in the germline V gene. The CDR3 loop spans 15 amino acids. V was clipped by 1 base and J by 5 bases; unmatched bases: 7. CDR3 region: CASSLWQGAKETQYF. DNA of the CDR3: TGTGCCAGCAGCTTGTGGCAGGGGGCGAAGGAGACCCAGTACTTC.

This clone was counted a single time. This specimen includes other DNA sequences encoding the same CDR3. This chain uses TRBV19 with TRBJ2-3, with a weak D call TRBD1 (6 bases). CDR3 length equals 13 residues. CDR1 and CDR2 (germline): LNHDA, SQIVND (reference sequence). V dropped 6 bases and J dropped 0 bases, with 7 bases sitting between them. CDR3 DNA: TGTGCCAGTAGGCAGGGGAGCACAGATACGCAGTATTTT. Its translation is CASRQGSTDTQYF.

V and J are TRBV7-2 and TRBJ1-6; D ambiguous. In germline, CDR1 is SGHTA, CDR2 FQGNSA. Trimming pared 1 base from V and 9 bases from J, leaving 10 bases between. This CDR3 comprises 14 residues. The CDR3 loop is CASSLEVKGSPLHF. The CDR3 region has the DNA TGTGCCAGCAGCTTAGAGGTTAAAGGTTCACCCCTCCACTTT.

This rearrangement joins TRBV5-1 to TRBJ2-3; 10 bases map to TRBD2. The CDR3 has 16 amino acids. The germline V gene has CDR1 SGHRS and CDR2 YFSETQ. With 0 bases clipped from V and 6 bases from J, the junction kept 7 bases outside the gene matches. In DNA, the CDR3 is TGCGCCAGCAGCTTGGAAGGTAGCGGGAGGCCTGATACGCAGTATTTT. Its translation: CASSLEGSGRPDTQYF. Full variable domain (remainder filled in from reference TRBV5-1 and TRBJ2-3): KAGVTQTPRYLIKTRGQQVTLSCSPISGHRSVSWYQQTPGQGLQFLFEYFSETQRNKGNFPGRFSGRQFSNSRSEMNVSTLELGDSALYLCASSLEGSGRPDTQYFGPGTRLTVL.

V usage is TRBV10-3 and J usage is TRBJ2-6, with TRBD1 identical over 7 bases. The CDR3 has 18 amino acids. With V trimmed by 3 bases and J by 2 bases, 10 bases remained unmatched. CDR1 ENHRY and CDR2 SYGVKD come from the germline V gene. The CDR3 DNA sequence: TGTGCCATCAGTGACCCCCGACAGGGCCAAACTGGGGCCAACGTCCTGACTTTC. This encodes CAISDPRQGQTGANVLTF.

CDR3 protein: CATHVARSEKLFF. CDR3 nucleotide sequence: TGTGCCACCCACGTAGCCCGGAGTGAAAAACTGTTTTTT. The V gene is TRBV28, the J gene TRBJ1-4; D uncertain. The germline V gene encodes CDR1 MDHEN and CDR2 SYDVKM. This CDR3 spans 13 amino acids. Trimming shortened V by 10 bases and J by 7 bases, and 16 bases separated the two germline ends.

CDR3: CASSQDLGRLAKNIQYF. DNA for the CDR3: TGCGCCAGCAGCCAAGATCTCGGACGGCTAGCCAAAAACATTCAGTACTTC. The rearrangement uses TRBV4-1 and TRBJ2-4; D call uncertain. Germline assignment: CDR1 MGHRA and CDR2 YSYEKL. The CDR3 covers 17 residues. V was trimmed by 0 bases and J by 0 bases, leaving 12 bases between them.

CDR3 region: CASSGALLTGPRDQPQHF. CDR3 coding DNA: TGTGCCAGCAGTGGCGCGCTCTTGACAGGCCCAAGAGATCAGCCCCAGCATTTT. V usage is TRBV6-1 and J usage is TRBJ1-5, with D maybe TRBD1 (6 bases). V was clipped by 4 bases and J by 5 bases, with 24 bases between them. The CDR3 runs to 18 residues. Germline V gives CDR1 MNHNS, CDR2 SASEGT.

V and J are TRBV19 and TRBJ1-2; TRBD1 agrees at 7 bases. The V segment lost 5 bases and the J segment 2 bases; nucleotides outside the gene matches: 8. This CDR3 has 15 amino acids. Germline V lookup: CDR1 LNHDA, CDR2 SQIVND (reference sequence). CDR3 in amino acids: CASSSGQVRNYGYTF. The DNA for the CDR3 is TGTGCCAGTAGTTCCGGACAGGTTCGAAACTATGGCTACACCTTC.